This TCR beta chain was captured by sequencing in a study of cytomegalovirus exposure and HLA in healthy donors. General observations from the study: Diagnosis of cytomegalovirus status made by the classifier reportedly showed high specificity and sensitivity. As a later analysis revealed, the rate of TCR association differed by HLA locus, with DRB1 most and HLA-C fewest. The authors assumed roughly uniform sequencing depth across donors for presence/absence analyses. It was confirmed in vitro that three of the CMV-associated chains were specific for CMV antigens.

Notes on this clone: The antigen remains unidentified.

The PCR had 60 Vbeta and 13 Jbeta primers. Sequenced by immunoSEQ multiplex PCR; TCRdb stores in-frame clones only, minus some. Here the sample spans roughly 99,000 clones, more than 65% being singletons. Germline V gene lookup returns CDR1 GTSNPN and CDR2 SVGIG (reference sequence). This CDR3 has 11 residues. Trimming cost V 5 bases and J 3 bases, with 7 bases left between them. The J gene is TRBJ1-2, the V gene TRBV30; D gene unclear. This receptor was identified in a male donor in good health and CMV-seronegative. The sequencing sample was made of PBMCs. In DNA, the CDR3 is TGTGCCTGGTGGCGGGACTATGGCTACACCTTC. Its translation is CAWWRDYGYTF.